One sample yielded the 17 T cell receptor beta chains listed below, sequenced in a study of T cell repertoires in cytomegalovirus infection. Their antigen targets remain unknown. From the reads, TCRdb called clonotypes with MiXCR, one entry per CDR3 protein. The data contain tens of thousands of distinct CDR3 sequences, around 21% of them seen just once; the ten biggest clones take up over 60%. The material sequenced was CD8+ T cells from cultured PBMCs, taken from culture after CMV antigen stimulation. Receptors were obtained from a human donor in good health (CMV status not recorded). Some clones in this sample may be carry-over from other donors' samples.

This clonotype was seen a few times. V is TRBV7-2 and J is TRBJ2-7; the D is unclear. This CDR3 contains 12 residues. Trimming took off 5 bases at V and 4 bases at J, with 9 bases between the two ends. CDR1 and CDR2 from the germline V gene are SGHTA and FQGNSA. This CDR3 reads CASSPGHYEQYF. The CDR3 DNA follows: TGTGCCAGCAGCCCTGGCCATTACGAGCAGTACTTC.

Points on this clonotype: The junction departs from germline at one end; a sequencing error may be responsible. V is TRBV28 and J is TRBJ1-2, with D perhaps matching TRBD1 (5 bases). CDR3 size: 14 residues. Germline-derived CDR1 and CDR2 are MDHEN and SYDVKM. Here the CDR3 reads CARSPAGNSYGYTF. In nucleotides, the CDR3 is TGTGCCCGCAGTCCAGCAGGGAACAGTTATGGCTACACCTTC.

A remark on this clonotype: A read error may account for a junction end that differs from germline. The DNA of the CDR3 is TGCGCCAACAGCTTGGTGTTCCAGGAGACCCAGTACTTC. It translates to CANSLVFQETQYF. V usage is TRBV5-1 and J usage is TRBJ2-5; D not resolved. The CDR3 extends over 13 amino acids. The germline V gene encodes CDR1 SGHRS and CDR2 YFSETQ.

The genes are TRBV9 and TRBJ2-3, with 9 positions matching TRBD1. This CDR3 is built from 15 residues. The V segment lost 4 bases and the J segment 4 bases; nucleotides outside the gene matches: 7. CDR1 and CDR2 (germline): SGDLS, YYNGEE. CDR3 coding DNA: TGTGCCAGCAGCCCCATGGACAGGGGACCAGATACGCAGTATTTT. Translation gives CASSPMDRGPDTQYF.

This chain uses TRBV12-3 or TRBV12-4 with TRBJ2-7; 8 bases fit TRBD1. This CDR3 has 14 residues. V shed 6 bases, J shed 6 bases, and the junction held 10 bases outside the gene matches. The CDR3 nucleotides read TGTGCCAGCAGCTCGACAGGGGTCCCTCGCGAGCAGTACTTC. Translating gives CASSSTGVPREQYF.

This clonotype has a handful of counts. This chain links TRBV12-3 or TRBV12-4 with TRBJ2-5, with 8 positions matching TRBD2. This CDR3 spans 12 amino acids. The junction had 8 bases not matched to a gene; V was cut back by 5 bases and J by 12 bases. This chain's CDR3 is CASSLPSSGKYF. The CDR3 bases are TGTGCCAGCAGTCTCCCAAGTAGCGGGAAGTACTTC.

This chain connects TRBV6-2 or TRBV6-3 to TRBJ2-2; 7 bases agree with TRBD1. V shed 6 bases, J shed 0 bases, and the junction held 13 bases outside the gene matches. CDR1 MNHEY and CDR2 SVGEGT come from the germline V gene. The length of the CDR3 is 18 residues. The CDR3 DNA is TGTGCCAGCAGCTCCCCTCACAGGGGCACTCCGAACACCGGGGAGCTGTTTTTT. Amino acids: CASSSPHRGTPNTGELFF.

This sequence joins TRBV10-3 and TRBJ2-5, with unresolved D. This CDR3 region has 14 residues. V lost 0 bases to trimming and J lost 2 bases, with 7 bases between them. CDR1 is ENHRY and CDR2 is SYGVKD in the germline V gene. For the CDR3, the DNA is TGTGCCATCAGTGAGTCGAGTCTACAAGAGACCCAGTACTTC. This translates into CAISESSLQETQYF.

CDR3 amino acids: CASSSHRTTGGDTQYF. The CDR3 DNA reads TGTGCCAGCAGCTCTCATCGGACTACTGGAGGAGATACGCAGTATTTT. V is TRBV7-8 and J is TRBJ2-3, with D tentatively TRBD2 (6 bases). Germline V lookup: CDR1 SGHVS, CDR2 FQNEAQ. The V and J ends lost 4 bases and 5 bases respectively, with 19 bases between them. The CDR3 loop spans 16 amino acids.

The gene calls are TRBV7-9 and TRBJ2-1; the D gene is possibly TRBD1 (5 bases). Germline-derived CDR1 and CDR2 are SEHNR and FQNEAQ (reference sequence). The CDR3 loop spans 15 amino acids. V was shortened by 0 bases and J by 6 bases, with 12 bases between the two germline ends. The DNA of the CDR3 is TGTGCCAGCAGCTTAGCGCAGGGCAGAGGCAATGAGCAGTTCTTC. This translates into CASSLAQGRGNEQFF.

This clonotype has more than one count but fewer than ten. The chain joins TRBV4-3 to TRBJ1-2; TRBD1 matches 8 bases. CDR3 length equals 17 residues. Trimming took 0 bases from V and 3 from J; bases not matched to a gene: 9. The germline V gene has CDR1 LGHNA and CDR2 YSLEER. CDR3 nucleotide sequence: TGCGCCAGCAGCCAAGATCCAGGAGGACAGGGATACTATGGCTACACCTTC. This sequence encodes CASSQDPGGQGYYGYTF.

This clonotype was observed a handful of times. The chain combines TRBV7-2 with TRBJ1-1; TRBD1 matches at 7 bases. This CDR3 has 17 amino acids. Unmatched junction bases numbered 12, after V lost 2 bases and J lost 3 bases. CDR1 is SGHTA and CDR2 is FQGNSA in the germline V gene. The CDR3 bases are TGTGCCAGCAGCTTAACCGGACAGGATGGGATATACACTGAAGCTTTCTTT. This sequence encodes CASSLTGQDGIYTEAFF.

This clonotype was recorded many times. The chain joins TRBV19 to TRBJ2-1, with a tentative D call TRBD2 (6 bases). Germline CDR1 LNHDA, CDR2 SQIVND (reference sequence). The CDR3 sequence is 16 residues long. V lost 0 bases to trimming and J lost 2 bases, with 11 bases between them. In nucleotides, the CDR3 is TGTGCCAGTAGTATAGACGGAGGGATCGCCTACAATGAGCAGTTCTTC. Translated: CASSIDGGIAYNEQFF.

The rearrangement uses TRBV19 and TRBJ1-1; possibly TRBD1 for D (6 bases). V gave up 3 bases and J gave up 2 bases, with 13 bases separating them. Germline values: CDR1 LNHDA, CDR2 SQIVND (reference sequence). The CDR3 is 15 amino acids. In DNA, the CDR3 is TGTGCCAGTAGTATTGACGGGGGCCGTAACACTGAAGCTTTCTTT. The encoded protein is CASSIDGGRNTEAFF.

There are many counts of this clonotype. CDR3 in amino acids: CASSGAWGETQYF. In DNA form, the CDR3 reads TGTGCCAGCAGCGGAGCCTGGGGTGAGACCCAGTACTTC. The chain carries TRBV7-9 and TRBJ2-5, with D hard to call. V was shortened by 5 bases and J by 5 bases, with 12 bases between the two germline ends. The length of the CDR3 is 13 residues. CDR1 SEHNR and CDR2 FQNEAQ come from the germline V gene (reference sequence).

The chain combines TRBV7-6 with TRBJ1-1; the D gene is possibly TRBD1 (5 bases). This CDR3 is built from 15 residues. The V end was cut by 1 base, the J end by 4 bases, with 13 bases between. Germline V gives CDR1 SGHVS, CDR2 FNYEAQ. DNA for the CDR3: TGTGCCAGCAGCTTAGGGTCCGGGGGAAGCACTGAAGCTTTCTTT. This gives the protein CASSLGSGGSTEAFF.

The CDR3 DNA reads as TGTGCCAGCAGTCCTATCGGGACAGGGGCGGGGAACACTGAAGCTTTCTTT. It yields the protein CASSPIGTGAGNTEAFF. The V and J genes are TRBV7-2 and TRBJ1-1; 10 nucleotides match TRBD1. The CDR3 extends over 17 amino acids. The trim removed 6 bases at V and 1 base at J, leaving 11 bases unmatched. Germline V lookup: CDR1 SGHTA, CDR2 FQGNSA.